This TCR beta chain was captured in a study of T and B cells in COVID-19 patients. BIOMED2 TRB-A/B primer pools were used in multiplex TRB PCR. TCRdb reprocessed the multiplex PCR reads with MiXCR, giving one entry per CDR3 protein. Here the sample spans tens of thousands of distinct CDR3 sequences, 30% to 35% being singletons. TRB was amplified from approximately 250-500 ng of blood genomic DNA. With 6 bases removed from V and 2 bases from J, the gap between germline ends came to 14 bases. The CDR3 runs to 15 residues. Germline loops: CDR1 MNHNS, CDR2 SASEGT. V usage is TRBV6-1 and J usage is TRBJ1-3, with D possibly TRBD1 on 5 matching bases. The sample comprised blood. This clonotype originated in a human donor who had recovered from COVID-19. The CDR3 loop reads CASSPPGETGNTIYF. In nucleotides, the CDR3 is TGTGCCAGCAGCCCCCCGGGGGAGACTGGAAACACCATATATTTT.